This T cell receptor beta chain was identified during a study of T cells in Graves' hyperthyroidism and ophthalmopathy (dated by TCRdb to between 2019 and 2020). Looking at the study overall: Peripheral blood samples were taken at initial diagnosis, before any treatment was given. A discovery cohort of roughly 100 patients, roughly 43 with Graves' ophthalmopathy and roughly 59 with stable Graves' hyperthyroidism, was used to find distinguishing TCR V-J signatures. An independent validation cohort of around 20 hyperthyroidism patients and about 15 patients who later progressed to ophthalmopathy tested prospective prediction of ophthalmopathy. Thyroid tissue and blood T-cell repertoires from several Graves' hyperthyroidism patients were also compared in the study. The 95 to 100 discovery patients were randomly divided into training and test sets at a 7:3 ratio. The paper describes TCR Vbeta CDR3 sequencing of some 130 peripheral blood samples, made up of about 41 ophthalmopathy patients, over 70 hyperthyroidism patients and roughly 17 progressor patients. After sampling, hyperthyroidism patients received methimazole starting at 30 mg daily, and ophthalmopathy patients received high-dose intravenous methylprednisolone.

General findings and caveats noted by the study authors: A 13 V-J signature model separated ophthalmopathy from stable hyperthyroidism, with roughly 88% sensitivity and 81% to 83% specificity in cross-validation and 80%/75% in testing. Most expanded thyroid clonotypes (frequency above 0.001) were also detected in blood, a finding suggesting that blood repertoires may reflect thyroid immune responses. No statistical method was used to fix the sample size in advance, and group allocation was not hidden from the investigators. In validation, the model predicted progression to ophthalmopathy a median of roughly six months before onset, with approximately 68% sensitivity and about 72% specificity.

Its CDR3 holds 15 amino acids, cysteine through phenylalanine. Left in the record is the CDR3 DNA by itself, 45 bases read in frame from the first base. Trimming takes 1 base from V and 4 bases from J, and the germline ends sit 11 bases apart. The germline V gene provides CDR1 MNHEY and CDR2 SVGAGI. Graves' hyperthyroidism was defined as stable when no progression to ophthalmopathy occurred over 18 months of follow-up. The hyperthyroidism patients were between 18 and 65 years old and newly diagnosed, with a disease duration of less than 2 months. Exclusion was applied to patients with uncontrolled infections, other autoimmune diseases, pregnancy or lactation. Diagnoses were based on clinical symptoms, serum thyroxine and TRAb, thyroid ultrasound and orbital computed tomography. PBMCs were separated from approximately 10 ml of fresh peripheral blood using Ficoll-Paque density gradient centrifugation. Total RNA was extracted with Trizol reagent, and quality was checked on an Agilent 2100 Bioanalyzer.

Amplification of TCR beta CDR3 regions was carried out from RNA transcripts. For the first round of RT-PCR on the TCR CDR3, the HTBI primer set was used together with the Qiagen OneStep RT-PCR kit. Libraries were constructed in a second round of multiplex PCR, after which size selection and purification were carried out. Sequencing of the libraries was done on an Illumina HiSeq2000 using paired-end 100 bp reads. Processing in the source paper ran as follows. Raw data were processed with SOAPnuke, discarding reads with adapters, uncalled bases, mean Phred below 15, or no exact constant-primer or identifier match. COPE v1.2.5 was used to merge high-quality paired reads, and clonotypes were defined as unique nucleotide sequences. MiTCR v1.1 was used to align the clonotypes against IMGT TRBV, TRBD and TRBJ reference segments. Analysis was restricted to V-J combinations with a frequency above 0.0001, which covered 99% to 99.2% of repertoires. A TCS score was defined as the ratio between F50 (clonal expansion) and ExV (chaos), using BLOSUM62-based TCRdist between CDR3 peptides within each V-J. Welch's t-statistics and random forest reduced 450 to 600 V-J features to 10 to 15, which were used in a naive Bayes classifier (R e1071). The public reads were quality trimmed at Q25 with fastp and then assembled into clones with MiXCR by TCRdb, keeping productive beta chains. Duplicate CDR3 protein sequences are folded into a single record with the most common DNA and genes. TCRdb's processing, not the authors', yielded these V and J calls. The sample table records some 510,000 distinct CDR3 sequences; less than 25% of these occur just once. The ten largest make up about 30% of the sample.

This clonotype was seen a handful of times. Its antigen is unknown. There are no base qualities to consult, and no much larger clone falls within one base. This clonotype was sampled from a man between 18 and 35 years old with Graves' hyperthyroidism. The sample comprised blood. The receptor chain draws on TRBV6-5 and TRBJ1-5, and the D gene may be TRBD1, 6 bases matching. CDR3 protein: CASSYWGTPNQPQHF. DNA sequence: TGTGCCAGCAGTTACTGGGGGACACCTAATCAGCCCCAGCATTTT.